This record covers a single TCR beta chain. The sample originates from a study of human T cells and chemical hapten exposure. Study overall: Patch tests applied 0.01% DPC to the upper back, read at 6 days.

Time point indicated: patch test 1, 2 weeks after DPC sensitization. Treatment in this sample: therapeutic diphenylcyclopropenone sensitization with weekly scalp DPC. Donors, patients with alopecia ranging from 18 to 70 years old and judged suitable for DPC, provided samples. TCRdb redid the calling of the RACE reads with MiXCR, one entry per CDR3 protein. The data contain roughly 180,000 distinct CDR3 sequences, more than 20% of them singletons. CDR3 length equals 12 residues. Germline lookup yields CDR1 MNHEY and CDR2 SVGAGI. The ends were cut back, 4 bases at V and 5 bases at J, with 8 bases in the middle.

The chain has TRBV6-5 and TRBJ1-1; D unclear. Material: whole blood, obtained in connection with sensitization to the hapten diphenylcyclopropenone (DPC). This TCR was recovered from a woman aged 45-65 years with alopecia areata. Some clones in this sample may be carry-over from other donors' samples. The CDR3 DNA follows: TGTGCCAGCAGTTTGGACCGGACTGAAGCTTTCTTT. Amino acids: CASSLDRTEAFF.